This T cell receptor (beta chain) was retrieved from a study of blood T cell repertoires in COVID-19 (dated by TCRdb to about 2020). The study in broad terms: The collaborator samples originated in the United States, Italy and Spain and spanned the acute and convalescent phases of COVID-19. The repertoires were released in a freely available public database meant as a resource for research on the immune response to SARS-CoV-2. Where available, HLA class I and class II types were obtained from metadata supplied by the sample provider rather than from assay-based typing. Samples came from the ongoing ImmuneRACE study (first 160 participants) plus 1,254 subjects from 6 global collaborators. Subjects who had been exposed to COVID-19, were actively infected with it, or had recovered from it provided the deeply sampled blood TCRbeta repertoires that made up the dataset. The material from the prospective study consisted of cDNA or gDNA derived from T cells, B-cell-depleted T cells, or PBMCs. Sample metadata almost always included a de-identified subject ID, COVID-19 status, age in years and sex. What the authors observed across the whole study: Clinical and demographic metadata were provided uncurated, with the amount varying by source and participant.

TCRbeta CDR3 regions were amplified from genomic DNA using the immunoSEQ Assay, a bias-controlled multiplex PCR. The published analysis was carried out like this. Nucleated cell counts per sample were estimated from amplification of reference gene primers within the assay. To quantify the absolute abundance of each unique TCRbeta CDR3 rearrangement, sequence reads were collapsed and filtered. Productive Simpson clonality was computed per sample as the square root of Simpson's diversity index over productive rearrangements. As stored in TCRdb, this immuneACCESS dataset retains in-frame rearrangements with V and J assigned. A fraction of the clones does not appear; measured against another copy, unresolved V genes explain less than half of the discrepancy, and the remainder lacks a known reason. V, J and clone size reflect that table, while D and trimming were determined from the DNA. The sample table holds some 260,000 clones, of which 70% to 90% were seen once. The leading ten clones occupy around 0.78% of the sample.

Details on this clone: It lacks a known antigen. Base qualities are not recorded, but no much larger clone differs from it by a single base.

Collaborating institutions collected whole blood in K2EDTA tubes following their own protocols. Collaborator samples were shipped for TCRbeta analysis as frozen whole blood, isolated PBMCs, or DNA extracted from either sample type. This clonotype was sampled from a woman in her twenties or thirties with acute or convalescent COVID-19. Sequenced: peripheral blood.

The CDR3 corresponds to CASSPRTSGVGNEQFF. The DNA is as follows: TGTGCCAGCAGCCCCCGGACTAGCGGGGTAGGGAATGAGCAGTTCTTC. The chain is assembled from TRBV7-9 and TRBJ2-1; 12 bases in the middle match TRBD2. Here V drops 5 bases and J drops 7 bases, and the junction holds 9 bases not matched to any gene. The CDR3 goes from the cysteine to the phenylalanine over 16 residues. Only the CDR3 region is kept as DNA, spanning 48 bases read in frame from base 1. Per the germline V gene (reference sequence), SEHNR is the CDR1 and FQNEAQ is the CDR2.